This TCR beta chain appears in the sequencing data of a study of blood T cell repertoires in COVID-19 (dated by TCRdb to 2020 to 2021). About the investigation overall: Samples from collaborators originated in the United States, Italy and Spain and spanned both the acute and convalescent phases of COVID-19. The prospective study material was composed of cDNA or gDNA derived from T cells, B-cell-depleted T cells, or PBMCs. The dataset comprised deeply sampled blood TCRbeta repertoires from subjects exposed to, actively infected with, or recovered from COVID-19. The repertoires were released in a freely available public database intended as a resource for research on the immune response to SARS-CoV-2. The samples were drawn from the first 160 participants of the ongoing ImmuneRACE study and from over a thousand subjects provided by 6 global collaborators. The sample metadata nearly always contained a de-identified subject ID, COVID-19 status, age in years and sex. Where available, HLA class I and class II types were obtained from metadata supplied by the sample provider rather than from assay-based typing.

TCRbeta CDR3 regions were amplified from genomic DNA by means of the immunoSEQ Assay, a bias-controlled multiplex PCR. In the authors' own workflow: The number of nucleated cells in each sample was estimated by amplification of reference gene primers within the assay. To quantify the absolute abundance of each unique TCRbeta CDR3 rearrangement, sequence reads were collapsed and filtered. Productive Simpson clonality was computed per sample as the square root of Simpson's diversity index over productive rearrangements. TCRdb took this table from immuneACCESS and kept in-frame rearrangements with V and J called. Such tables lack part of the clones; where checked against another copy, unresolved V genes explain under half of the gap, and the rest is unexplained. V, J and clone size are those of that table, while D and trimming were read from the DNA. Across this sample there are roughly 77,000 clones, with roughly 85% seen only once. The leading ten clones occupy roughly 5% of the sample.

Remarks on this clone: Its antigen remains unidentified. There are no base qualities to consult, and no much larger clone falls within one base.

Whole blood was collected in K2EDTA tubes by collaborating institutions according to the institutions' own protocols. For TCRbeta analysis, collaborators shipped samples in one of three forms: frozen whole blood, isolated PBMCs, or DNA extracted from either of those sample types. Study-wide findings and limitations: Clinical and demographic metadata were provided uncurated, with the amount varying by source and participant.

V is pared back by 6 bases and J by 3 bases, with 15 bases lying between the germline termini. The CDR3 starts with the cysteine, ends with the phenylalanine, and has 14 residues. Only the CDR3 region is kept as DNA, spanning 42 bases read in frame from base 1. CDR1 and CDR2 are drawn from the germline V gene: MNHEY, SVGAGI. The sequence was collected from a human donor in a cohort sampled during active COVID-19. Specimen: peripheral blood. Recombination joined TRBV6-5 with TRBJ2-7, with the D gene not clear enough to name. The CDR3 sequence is CASRGGTIGYEQYF. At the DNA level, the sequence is TGTGCCAGCAGAGGTGGAACTATCGGCTACGAGCAGTACTTC.